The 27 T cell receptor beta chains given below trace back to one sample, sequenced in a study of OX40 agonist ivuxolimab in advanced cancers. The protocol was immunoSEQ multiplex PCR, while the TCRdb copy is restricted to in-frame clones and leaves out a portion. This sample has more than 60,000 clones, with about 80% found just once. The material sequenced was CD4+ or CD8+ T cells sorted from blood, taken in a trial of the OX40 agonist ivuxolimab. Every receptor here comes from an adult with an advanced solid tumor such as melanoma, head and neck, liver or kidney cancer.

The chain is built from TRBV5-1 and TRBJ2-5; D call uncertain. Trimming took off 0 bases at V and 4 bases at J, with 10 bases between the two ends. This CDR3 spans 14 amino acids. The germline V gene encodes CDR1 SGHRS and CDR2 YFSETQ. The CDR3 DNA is TGCGCCAGCAGCTTGGCCTGGAAGGGAGAGACCCAGTACTTC. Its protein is CASSLAWKGETQYF.

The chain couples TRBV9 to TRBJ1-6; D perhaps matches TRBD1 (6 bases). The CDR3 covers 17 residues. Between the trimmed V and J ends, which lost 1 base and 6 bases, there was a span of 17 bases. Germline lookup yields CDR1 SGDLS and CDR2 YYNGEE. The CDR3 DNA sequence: TGTGCCAGCAGCGTATTGGGGGCCGGCCAATCTAATTCACCCCTCCACTTT. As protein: CASSVLGAGQSNSPLHF.

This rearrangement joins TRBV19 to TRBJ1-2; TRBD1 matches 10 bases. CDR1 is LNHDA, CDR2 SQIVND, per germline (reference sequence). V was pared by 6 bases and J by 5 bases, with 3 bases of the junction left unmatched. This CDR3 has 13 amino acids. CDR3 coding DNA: TGTGCCAGTAGCCGGGACAGGGGATATGGCTACACCTTC. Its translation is CASSRDRGYGYTF.

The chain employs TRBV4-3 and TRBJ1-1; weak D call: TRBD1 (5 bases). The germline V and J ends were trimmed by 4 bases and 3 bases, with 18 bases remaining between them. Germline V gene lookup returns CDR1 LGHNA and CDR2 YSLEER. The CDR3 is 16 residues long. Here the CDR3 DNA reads TGCGCCAGCAGCCGTCACCATACAGGCTTGGACACTGAAGCTTTCTTT. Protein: CASSRHHTGLDTEAFF.

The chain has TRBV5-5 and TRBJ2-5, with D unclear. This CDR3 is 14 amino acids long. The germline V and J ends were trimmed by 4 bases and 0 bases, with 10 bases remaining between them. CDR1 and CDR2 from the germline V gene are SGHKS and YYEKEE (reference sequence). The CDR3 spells CASSMRTHQETQYF. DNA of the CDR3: TGTGCCAGCAGCATGAGGACCCACCAAGAGACCCAGTACTTC.

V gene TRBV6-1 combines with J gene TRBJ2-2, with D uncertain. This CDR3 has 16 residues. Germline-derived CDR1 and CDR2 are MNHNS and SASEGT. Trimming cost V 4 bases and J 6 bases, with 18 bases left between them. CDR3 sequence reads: CASSGEAPKYPGELFF. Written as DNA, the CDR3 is TGTGCCAGCAGTGGTGAAGCTCCCAAGTACCCCGGGGAGCTGTTTTTT.

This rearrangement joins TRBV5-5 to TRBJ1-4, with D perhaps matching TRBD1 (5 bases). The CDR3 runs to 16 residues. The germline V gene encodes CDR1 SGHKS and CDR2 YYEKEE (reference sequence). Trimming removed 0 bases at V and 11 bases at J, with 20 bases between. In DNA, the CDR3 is TGTGCCAGCAGCTTGGTCCCGGGGCAAGGCCGTGGGAAACTGTTTTTT. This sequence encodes CASSLVPGQGRGKLFF.

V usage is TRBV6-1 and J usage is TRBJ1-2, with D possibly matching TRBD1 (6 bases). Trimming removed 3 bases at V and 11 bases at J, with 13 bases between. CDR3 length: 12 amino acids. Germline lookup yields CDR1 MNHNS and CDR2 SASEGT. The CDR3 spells CASSDSTGLYTF. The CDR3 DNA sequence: TGTGCCAGCAGTGATTCTACAGGGCTTTACACCTTC.

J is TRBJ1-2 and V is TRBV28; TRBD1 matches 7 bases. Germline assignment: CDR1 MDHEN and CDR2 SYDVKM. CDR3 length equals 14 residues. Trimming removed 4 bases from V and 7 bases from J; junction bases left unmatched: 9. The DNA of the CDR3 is TGTGCCAGCAGTTCAACCCACAGGGGCTTTGGCTACACCTTC. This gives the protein CASSSTHRGFGYTF.

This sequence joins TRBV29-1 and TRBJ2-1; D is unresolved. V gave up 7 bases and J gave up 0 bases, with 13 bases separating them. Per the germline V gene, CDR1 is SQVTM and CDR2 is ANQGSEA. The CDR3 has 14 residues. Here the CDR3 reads CSAGRPSSYNEQFF. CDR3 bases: TGCAGCGCCGGACGTCCGAGCTCCTACAATGAGCAGTTCTTC.

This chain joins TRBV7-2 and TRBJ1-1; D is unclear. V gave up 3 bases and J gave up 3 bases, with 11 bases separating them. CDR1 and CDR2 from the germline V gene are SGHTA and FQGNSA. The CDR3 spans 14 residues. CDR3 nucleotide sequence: TGTGCCAGCAGCTTTTCCGGCGGGGACACTGAAGCTTTCTTT. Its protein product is CASSFSGGDTEAFF.

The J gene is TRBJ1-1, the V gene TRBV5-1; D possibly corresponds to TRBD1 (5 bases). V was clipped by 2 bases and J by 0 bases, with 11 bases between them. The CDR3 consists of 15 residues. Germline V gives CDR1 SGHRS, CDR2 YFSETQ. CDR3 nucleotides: TGCGCCAGCAGCTTCCCAGGGAGCATGAACACTGAAGCTTTCTTT. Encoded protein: CASSFPGSMNTEAFF.

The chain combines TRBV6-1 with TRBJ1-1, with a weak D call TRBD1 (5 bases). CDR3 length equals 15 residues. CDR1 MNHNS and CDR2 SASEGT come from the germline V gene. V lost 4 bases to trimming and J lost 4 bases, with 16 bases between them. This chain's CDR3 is CASSGPGQVGTEAFF. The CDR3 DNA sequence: TGTGCCAGCAGTGGCCCGGGGCAGGTGGGCACTGAAGCTTTCTTT.

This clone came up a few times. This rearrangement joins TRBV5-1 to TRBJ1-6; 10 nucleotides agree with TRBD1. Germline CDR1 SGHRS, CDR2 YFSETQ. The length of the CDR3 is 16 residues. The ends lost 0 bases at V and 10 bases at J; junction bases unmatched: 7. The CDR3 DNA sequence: TGCGCCAGCAGCTTGGCCTTCGGACAGGGGGTCTCACCCCTCCACTTT. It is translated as CASSLAFGQGVSPLHF.

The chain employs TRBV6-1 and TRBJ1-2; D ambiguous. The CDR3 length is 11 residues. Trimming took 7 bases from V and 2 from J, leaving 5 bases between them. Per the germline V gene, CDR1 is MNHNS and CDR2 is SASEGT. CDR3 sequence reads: CASTGNYGYTF. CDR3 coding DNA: TGTGCCAGCACAGGCAACTATGGCTACACCTTC.

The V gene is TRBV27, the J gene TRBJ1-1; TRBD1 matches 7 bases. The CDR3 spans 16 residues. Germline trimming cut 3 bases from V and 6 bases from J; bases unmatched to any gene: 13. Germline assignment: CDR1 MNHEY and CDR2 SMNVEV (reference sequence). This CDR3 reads CASSFTGLTGRSEAFF. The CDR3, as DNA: TGTGCCAGCAGTTTCACGGGTCTGACAGGGAGGTCTGAAGCTTTCTTT.

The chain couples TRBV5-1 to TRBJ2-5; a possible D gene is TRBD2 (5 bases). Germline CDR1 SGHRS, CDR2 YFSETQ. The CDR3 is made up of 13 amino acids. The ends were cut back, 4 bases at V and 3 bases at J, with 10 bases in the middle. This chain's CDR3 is CASSPGWEETQYF. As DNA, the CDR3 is TGCGCCAGCAGCCCGGGGTGGGAAGAGACCCAGTACTTC.

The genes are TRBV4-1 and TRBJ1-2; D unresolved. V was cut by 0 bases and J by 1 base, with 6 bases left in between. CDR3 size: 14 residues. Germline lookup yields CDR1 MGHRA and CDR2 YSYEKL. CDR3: CASSQDALNYGYTF. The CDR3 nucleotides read TGCGCCAGCAGCCAAGACGCCCTTAACTATGGCTACACCTTC.

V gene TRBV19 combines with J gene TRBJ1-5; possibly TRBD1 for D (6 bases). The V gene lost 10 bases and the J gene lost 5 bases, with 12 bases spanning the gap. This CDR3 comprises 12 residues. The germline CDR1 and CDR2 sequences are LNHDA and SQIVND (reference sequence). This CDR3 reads CATKEGDQPQHF. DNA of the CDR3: TGTGCCACCAAAGAGGGGGATCAGCCCCAGCATTTT.

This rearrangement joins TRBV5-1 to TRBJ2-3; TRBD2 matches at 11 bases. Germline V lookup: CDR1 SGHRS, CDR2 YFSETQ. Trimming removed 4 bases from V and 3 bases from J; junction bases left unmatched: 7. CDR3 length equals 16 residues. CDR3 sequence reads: CASSQGSGGATDTQYF. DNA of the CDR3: TGCGCCAGCAGCCAGGGTAGCGGGGGGGCAACAGATACGCAGTATTTT.

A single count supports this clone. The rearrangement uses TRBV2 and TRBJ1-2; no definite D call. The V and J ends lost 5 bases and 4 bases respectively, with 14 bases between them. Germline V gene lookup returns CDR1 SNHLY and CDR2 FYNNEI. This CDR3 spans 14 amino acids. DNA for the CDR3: TGTGCCAGCAGTAGCGTAGGGATTGTCTATGGCTACACCTTC. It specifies CASSSVGIVYGYTF.

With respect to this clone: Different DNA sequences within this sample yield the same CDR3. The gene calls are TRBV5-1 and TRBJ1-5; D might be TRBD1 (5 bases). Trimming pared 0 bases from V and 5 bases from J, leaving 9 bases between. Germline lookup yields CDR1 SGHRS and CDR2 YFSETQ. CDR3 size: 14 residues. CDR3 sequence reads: CASSLGGLDQPQHF. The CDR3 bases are TGCGCCAGCAGCTTGGGGGGCTTGGATCAGCCCCAGCATTTT.

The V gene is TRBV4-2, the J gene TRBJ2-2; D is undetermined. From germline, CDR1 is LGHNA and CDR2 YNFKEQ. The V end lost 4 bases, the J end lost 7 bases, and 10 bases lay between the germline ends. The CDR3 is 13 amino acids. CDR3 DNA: TGTGCCAGCAGCCGGACCGAGCGCGGGGAGCTGTTTTTT. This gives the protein CASSRTERGELFF.

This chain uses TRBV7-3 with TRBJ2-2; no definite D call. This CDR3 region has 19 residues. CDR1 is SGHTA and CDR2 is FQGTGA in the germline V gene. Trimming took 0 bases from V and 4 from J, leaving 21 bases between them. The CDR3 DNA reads TGTGCCAGCAGCTTAACTCCCCCGGACGCCCGAATGTCCACCGGGGAGCTGTTTTTT. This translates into CASSLTPPDARMSTGELFF.

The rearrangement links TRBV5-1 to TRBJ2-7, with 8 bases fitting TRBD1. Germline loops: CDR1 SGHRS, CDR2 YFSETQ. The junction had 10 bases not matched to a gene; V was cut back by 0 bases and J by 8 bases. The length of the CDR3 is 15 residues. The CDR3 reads CASSLAGTGRGKQYF. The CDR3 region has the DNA TGCGCCAGCAGCTTGGCCGGGACAGGAAGAGGGAAGCAGTACTTC.

In DNA, the CDR3 is TGTGCCAGCAGTGAACAGGTGTCAGGGCGGACCCAGTACTTC. This gives the protein CASSEQVSGRTQYF. This chain joins TRBV6-1 and TRBJ2-5, with D possibly matching TRBD1 (5 bases). Per germline, CDR1 MNHNS and CDR2 SASEGT. The CDR3 length is 14 residues. The V and J ends lost 2 bases and 7 bases respectively, with 14 bases between them.

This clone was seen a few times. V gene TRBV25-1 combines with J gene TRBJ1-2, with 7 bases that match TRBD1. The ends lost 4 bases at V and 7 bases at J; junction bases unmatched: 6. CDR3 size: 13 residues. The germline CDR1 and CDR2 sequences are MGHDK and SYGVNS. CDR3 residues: CASSGDSNSGYTF. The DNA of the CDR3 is TGTGCCAGCAGTGGGGACAGTAATTCTGGCTACACCTTC.